This TCR beta chain was profiled in a study of CXCR3 chemokines and chemotherapy response in bladder cancer (dated by TCRdb to the early 2020s). About the full investigation: The study set out to examine whether the activity of the CXCR3 chemokine system within tumors predicted response to chemotherapy in human bladder cancer.

This clonotype is medium-sized (0.01 to 0.1%). It lacks a known antigen. No base quality values were provided; no much bigger clone lies one nucleotide off. Library prep was done by PCR. Sequencing was carried out with an Illumina HiSeq 2500. TCRdb redid the processing of the public reads, applying fastp at Q25 and MiXCR, and retained in-frame beta chains. Every distinct CDR3 protein forms one entry, paired with its most common genes and DNA. Within this sample are around 2,900 distinct CDR3 sequences, with around a tenth of them counted one time only. Roughly 40% of the sample belongs to the ten largest clones. The germline V gene yields MNHEY for CDR1 and SVGEGT for CDR2. The CDR3 numbers 16 residues from cysteine through phenylalanine. Just the 48-base CDR3 DNA is kept, in frame starting at base 1. Clipping removes 5 bases from V and 4 bases from J, with 10 as the unmatched junction base count.

Recombination joined TRBV6-2 or TRBV6-3 with TRBJ2-3; TRBD2 agrees with 9 junctional bases. Sampling took place from a patient whose treatment included neoadjuvant chemotherapy. This TCR was sampled from a human donor with bladder cancer that responded to neoadjuvant chemotherapy. The CDR3 in this case is CASSPVAGVGPDTQYF. The sequenced DNA is TGTGCCAGCAGTCCTGTAGCGGGAGTTGGCCCAGATACGCAGTATTTT.